The sample holds many counts of the clone carrying this T cell receptor beta chain. Target depth was 1 in 200,000 to 1 in 1 million T cells, about 10x per clonotype. Only in-frame clones appear in the TCRdb table, and some are missing; sequencing was by immunoSEQ multiplex PCR. The sample shows about 140,000 clones, about 80% of them seen only once. V was shortened by 6 bases and J by 0 bases, with 15 bases between the two germline ends. The V gene's germline CDR1 is MNHEY and CDR2 SMNVEV (reference sequence). CDR3 length: 15 residues. The source of the sample is a study of cytotoxic CD8 clonotypes in ibrutinib-treated CLL. Study-level background: Partial response was seen in approximately 24 patients and complete response in 2; after median around 5.5 years, about 14 stayed remitted, some twelve progressed. When averaged across all of the samples, the counts came to 255,043 productive templates and 80,000 to 100,000 productive rearrangements.

TCR beta libraries used 1.5 to 2 micrograms of DNA from cryopreserved PBMCs. Here the sequenced sample was PBMCs, taken after 12 months of ibrutinib treatment. The TCR was taken from a human donor with chronic lymphocytic leukemia. V gene TRBV27 combines with J gene TRBJ2-7; the D is unclear. This chain's CDR3 is CASRRSDLSSYEQYF. CDR3 bases: TGTGCCAGCAGACGTTCTGACTTGAGCTCCTACGAGCAGTACTTC.